What follows describes a single T cell receptor beta chain. The length of the CDR3 is 13 residues. CDR1 is MDHEN and CDR2 is SYDVKM in the germline V gene. Trimming left V 3 bases short and J 4 bases short, with 10 bases between. A duration under 3 months, NOSPECS ≥4, CAS ≥3 and moderate-to-severe activity characterized the donors with ophthalmopathy. The data derive from a study of Graves' ophthalmopathy and Graves' hyperthyroidism. RNA transcripts provided the template for amplifying TCR beta CDR3 regions. An opening RT-PCR round employed HTBI primers and preceded a second-round multiplex PCR. TCRdb independently ran MiXCR on the multiplex PCR reads; one entry per CDR3 protein. The repertoire holds some 750,000 distinct CDR3 sequences, with roughly two fifths as singletons.

The genes are TRBV28 and TRBJ2-7; D is uncertain. The receptor was derived from an adult man with Graves' ophthalmopathy. Sequenced material: peripheral blood. The CDR3 DNA is TGTGCCAGCAGTTTGATGGTTCGGTACGAGCAGTACTTC. Encoded protein: CASSLMVRYEQYF.